Listed below are T cell receptor beta chains from one sample, sequenced in a study of blood T cell repertoires in COVID-19. Libraries were prepared by immunoSEQ multiplex PCR; TCRdb keeps only in-frame clonotypes and omits some of them. The table records some 130,000 clones, roughly four fifths of them present only once. What was sequenced was peripheral blood. These receptors originate from a man older than 75 with acute or convalescent COVID-19. CDR3s include the opening cysteine and the closing phenylalanine or tryptophan. Each record gives: CDR3 length, D gene, V gene, J gene, clone size, CDR3 DNA, CDR3 protein. The D gene is left open where the match is weak. Size tells how often a clone was seen (once, few, many) or the class of an expanded clone, and some rows leave it out.

19	-	TRBV18	TRBJ1-2	-	TGTGCCAGCTCACTTCAACGCGTCCAAAATATTGAGGAGGACTATGGCTACACCTTC	CASSLQRVQNIEEDYGYTF
14	-	TRBV19	TRBJ2-2	-	TGTGCCAGTAGTGGTACTAGAGACACCGGGGAGCTGTTTTTT	CASSGTRDTGELFF
13	TRBD1	TRBV12-3/TRBV12-4	TRBJ2-5	-	TGTGCCAGCAGCTCGACAGGGTTAAAGACCCAGTACTTC	CASSSTGLKTQYF
15	TRBD1	TRBV5-1	TRBJ2-2	-	TGCGCCAGCAGCACCGGGACAGGGGGGACCGGGGAGCTGTTTTTT	CASSTGTGGTGELFF
16	TRBD1	TRBV30	TRBJ1-6	-	TGTGCCTGGAGACAGGGGGAGAGATCCTATAATTCACCCCTCCACTTT	CAWRQGERSYNSPLHF
15	-	TRBV6-6	TRBJ2-3	-	TGTGCCAGCAGTTACCTTACAGAGTTCACAGATACGCAGTATTTT	CASSYLTEFTDTQYF
17	TRBD1	TRBV5-4	TRBJ1-1	-	TGTGCCAGCAGCTTGGCCGGGGCACAGGGGTTGAACACTGAAGCTTTCTTT	CASSLAGAQGLNTEAFF
15	TRBD1	TRBV2	TRBJ2-1	-	TGTGCCAGCAGTCCAGACAGGGGATCCTACAATGAGCAGTTCTTC	CASSPDRGSYNEQFF
15	TRBD1	TRBV7-2	TRBJ2-7	-	TGTGCCAGCAGCTTAAGACAGGGTGGCTCCTACGAGCAGTACTTC	CASSLRQGGSYEQYF
14	TRBD2	TRBV10-3	TRBJ2-3	-	TGTGCCATCAAGAAACTAGCGGATTCAGATACGCAGTATTTT	CAIKKLADSDTQYF
15	TRBD2	TRBV2	TRBJ2-3	-	TGTGCCAGCAGGCCGACTAGCGGGGGTCCAGATACGCAGTATTTT	CASRPTSGGPDTQYF
14	-	TRBV29-1	TRBJ2-7	-	TGCAGCGTTGCTTACGAGGGTAGGTCCTACGAGCAGTACTTC	CSVAYEGRSYEQYF
13	-	TRBV28	TRBJ1-1	once	TGTGCCAGCAGTTGGAGGGGCTACACTGAAGCTTTCTTT	CASSWRGYTEAFF
12	-	TRBV5-1	TRBJ1-5	-	TGCGCCAGCAGCTTCTCTTCTCAGCCCCAGCATTTT	CASSFSSQPQHF
17	TRBD1	TRBV5-1	TRBJ2-3	-	TGCGCCAGCAGCTTGGGGGCCGGGACAGGGAGCACAGATACGCAGTATTTT	CASSLGAGTGSTDTQYF
16	-	TRBV4-2	TRBJ1-2	-	TGTGCCAGCAGCCAAGCAACCTCTCAAATCGGCTATGGCTACACCTTC	CASSQATSQIGYGYTF
15	TRBD1	TRBV28	TRBJ1-1	-	TGTGCCAGCCGATCCGGGACAGGAGGTAACACTGAAGCTTTCTTT	CASRSGTGGNTEAFF